This section outlines one TCR beta chain sequence together with its context. Its antigen is not yet known. No much larger clone exists at a distance of one base, and base qualities are not known. Inclusive of the bounding cysteine and phenylalanine, the CDR3 is 14 residues long. Only the CDR3 region is kept as DNA, spanning 42 bases read in frame from base 1. Via the germline V gene, CDR1 is SGHNT and CDR2 YENEEA. V and J are trimmed by 5 bases and 3 bases, and the gene matches miss 4 bases of the junction. Samples came from patients with Merkel cell carcinoma. The data stem from a study of T cells and Merkel cell carcinoma outcomes (dated by TCRdb to 2020 to 2022). General notes on the study: The tumor T-cell repertoire, together with T-cell density, was examined as a predictor of clinical outcome in patients with Merkel cell carcinoma. General conclusions and limits of the study: The combination of T-cell repertoire features and T-cell density was reported to predict clinical outcomes in patients with Merkel cell carcinoma.

Receptors were amplified or captured by the immunoSEQ multiplex PCR assay. TCRdb carries this immuneACCESS record with in-frame sequences only. Its versions omit some clonotypes, under half of them owing to an unresolved V gene in the studies checked, with the rest unexplained. The sample table contains about 2,000 clones; only one count was recorded for about nine tenths of them. About 2.5% of the sample is in the top ten clones. The source of this sequence is a human donor with Merkel cell carcinoma. The sequencing input was tumor tissue from Merkel cell carcinoma. This chain joins TRBV11-3 to TRBJ2-1, with TRBD2 identical over 7 junction bases. CDR3 sequence: CASSLGGVYNEQFF. The nucleotide sequence reads TGTGCCAGCAGCCTTGGGGGGGTCTACAATGAGCAGTTCTTC.